A single sample gave rise to the 2 T cell receptor beta chains below, sequenced in a study of OX40 agonist ivuxolimab in advanced cancers. Using immunoSEQ multiplex PCR, the repertoire was profiled, and TCRdb retains in-frame clones only, with some absent. The sample consists of roughly 86,000 clones, roughly 85% of them appearing once. Sample: CD4+ or CD8+ T cells sorted from blood, taken in a trial of the OX40 agonist ivuxolimab. Receptor source: an adult with an advanced solid tumor such as melanoma, head and neck, liver or kidney cancer.

The chain is built from TRBV7-9 and TRBJ2-2; maybe TRBD2 (5 bases). V shed 2 bases and J shed 7 bases, with 8 bases lying between them. Looked up from germline, CDR1 is SEHNR and CDR2 is FQNEAQ (reference sequence). This CDR3 has 13 amino acids. CDR3 nucleotides: TGTGCCAGCAGCTTACGGGGAGTCGGGGAGCTGTTTTTT. Protein: CASSLRGVGELFF.

The CDR3 DNA reads TGTGCCAGTAGGGGAAGGGACAATAATTCACCCCTCCACTTT. It specifies CASRGRDNNSPLHF. The chain couples TRBV19 to TRBJ1-6, with D perhaps matching TRBD1 (6 bases). This CDR3 spans 14 amino acids. CDR1 is LNHDA, CDR2 SQIVND, per germline (reference sequence). Trimming pared 6 bases from V and 5 bases from J, leaving 11 bases between.